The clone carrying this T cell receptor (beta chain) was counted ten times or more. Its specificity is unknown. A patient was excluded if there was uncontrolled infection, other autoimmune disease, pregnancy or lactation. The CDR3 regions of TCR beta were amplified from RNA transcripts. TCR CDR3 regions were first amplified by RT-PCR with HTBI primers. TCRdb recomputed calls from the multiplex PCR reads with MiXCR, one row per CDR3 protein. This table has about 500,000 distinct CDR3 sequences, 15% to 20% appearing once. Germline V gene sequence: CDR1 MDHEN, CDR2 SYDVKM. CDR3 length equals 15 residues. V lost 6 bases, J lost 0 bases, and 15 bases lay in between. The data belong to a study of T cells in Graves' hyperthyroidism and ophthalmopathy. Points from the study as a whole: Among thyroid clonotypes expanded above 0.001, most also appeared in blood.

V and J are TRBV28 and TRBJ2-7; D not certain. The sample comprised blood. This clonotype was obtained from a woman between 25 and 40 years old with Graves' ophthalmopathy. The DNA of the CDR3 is TGTGCCAGCAGCCGTCCGGCGGCTAGCTCCTACGAGCAGTACTTC. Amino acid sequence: CASSRPAASSYEQYF. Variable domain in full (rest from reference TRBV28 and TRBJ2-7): DVKVTQSSRYLVKRTGEKVFLECVQDMDHENMFWYRQDPGLGLRLIYFSYDVKMKEKGDIPEGYSVSREKKERFSLILESASTNQTSMYLCASSRPAASSYEQYFGPGTRLTVT.